One TCR beta chain is described in this entry. Antigen specificity is unknown. The table came from immunoSEQ multiplex PCR; TCRdb's copy has only in-frame clones and leaves some out. The table lists over 25,000 clones, approximately 75% of them singletons. CDR1 and CDR2 from the germline V gene are SGHRS and YFSETQ. With 4 bases clipped from V and 5 bases from J, the junction kept 10 bases outside the gene matches. This CDR3 is 15 amino acids long. ViraFEST assay sequencing came after antigen-specific CD4+ T cells were expanded with viral peptide pools. On day 10 of culture, CD4+ T cells were separated out. Nucleocapsid antibodies stayed negative before and after vaccination, showing no earlier SARS-CoV-2 infection. Every well housed two million PBMC, which grew in culture alongside 10 IU/ml IL-2 and about 10 ug/ml peptides. The sample is drawn from a study of vaccination effects on CD4 cells after COVID-19.

Study-wide results and caveats: The study enrolled few convalescent patients and sampled no early post-infection timepoints. Among infection- and vaccine-induced clones, marked clonal contraction occurred late after vaccination. Vaccine-induced clones in healthy vaccinees cross-reacted with common cold coronaviruses in only 1 of 255 cases.

Specimen: CD4+ T cells from PBMCs cultured with SARS-CoV-2 spike peptides, collected before COVID-19 vaccination. The sequence derives from a human donor who received a COVID-19 vaccine. This chain connects TRBV5-1 to TRBJ1-1; the match to TRBD1 covers 8 bases. CDR3 bases: TGCGCCAGCAGCCCGACTGGACAGGGCAAGACTGAAGCTTTCTTT. Its translation: CASSPTGQGKTEAFF.